A selection of T cell receptor beta chains follows, all from one sample in a study of blood T cell repertoires in COVID-19. The data were produced by immunoSEQ multiplex PCR, yet TCRdb's version contains in-frame clones alone and is incomplete. The sample yields 280,000 or so clones, over 75% seen once. The sample consisted of peripheral blood. Receptors originate from a human donor in a cohort sampled during active COVID-19. Both conserved end residues are part of each CDR3. D genes are given only for firm matches. Where a row states a size, it is once, few, many or the class of an expanded clone; other rows omit it.

J: TRBJ2-2; size: .; V: TRBV5-1; D: TRBD2; DNA: TGCGCCAGCAGTTCTCCGGGACTAGCGGGGGGCACCGGGGAGCTGTTTTTT; CDR3: CASSSPGLAGGTGELFF
J: TRBJ2-7; size: .; V: TRBV6-5; D: TRBD1; DNA: TGTGCCAGCAGTCCTCCGGGGACAGGGACCTACGAGCAGTACTTC; CDR3: CASSPPGTGTYEQYF
J: TRBJ2-2; size: few; V: TRBV27; D: .; DNA: TGTGCCAGCAGTTTATCCTACACCGGGGAGCTGTTTTTT; CDR3: CASSLSYTGELFF
J: TRBJ2-3; size: .; V: TRBV5-1; D: TRBD2; DNA: TGCGCCAGCAGCTCCTCTAGCGGCAGCACAGATACGCAGTATTTT; CDR3: CASSSSSGSTDTQYF
J: TRBJ1-2; size: few; V: TRBV27; D: .; DNA: TGTGCCAGCAGTAGCGGGAGTCGCGTAAGCGGCTACACCTTC; CDR3: CASSSGSRVSGYTF
J: TRBJ2-3; size: few; V: TRBV7-2; D: .; DNA: TGTGCCAGCAGCTTAGCCTTTCTGGGTGGGTCGGGTGCGCAGTATTTT; CDR3: CASSLAFLGGSGAQYF
J: TRBJ2-5; size: .; V: TRBV7-2; D: TRBD2; DNA: TGTGCCAGCAGCTTTGGCGGGAGGCTGGAGACCCAGTACTTC; CDR3: CASSFGGRLETQYF
J: TRBJ1-2; size: .; V: TRBV20-1; D: TRBD1; DNA: TGCAGTGCTAGTAGGGACAGACTGGGCTATGGCTACACCTTC; CDR3: CSASRDRLGYGYTF
J: TRBJ2-7; size: .; V: TRBV18; D: .; DNA: TGTGCCAGCTCACTCGGGAGTTCCGAGCAGTACTTC; CDR3: CASSLGSSEQYF
J: TRBJ2-3; size: .; V: TRBV19; D: TRBD2; DNA: TGTGCCAGTAGTCTCGCGGCGGGAGGAGCAGATACGCAGTATTTT; CDR3: CASSLAAGGADTQYF
J: TRBJ2-3; size: few; V: TRBV15; D: TRBD2; DNA: TGTGCCACCAGCAGAGCCCAAGCGGGAACAGATACGCAGTATTTT; CDR3: CATSRAQAGTDTQYF
J: TRBJ1-2; size: few; V: TRBV9; D: .; DNA: TGTGCCAGCAGCGTAGATGGCCACGGCTACACCTTC; CDR3: CASSVDGHGYTF
J: TRBJ2-7; size: .; V: TRBV5-1; D: TRBD1; DNA: TGCGCCAGCAGCAGGGGACAGGGAACGGGGACCTACGAGCAGTACTTC; CDR3: CASSRGQGTGTYEQYF